Reported below is one T cell receptor (beta chain). The V and J ends lost 4 bases and 0 bases respectively, with 7 bases between them. In germline, CDR1 is LGHDT, CDR2 YNNKEL (reference sequence). The CDR3 spans 13 residues. These data come from a study of blood T cell repertoires in COVID-19. In the study overall: T cells, B-cell-depleted T cells, or PBMCs supplied cDNA or gDNA.

Libraries were prepared by immunoSEQ multiplex PCR; TCRdb keeps only in-frame clonotypes and omits some of them. The sample lists 90,000 to 100,000 clones; 70% to 90% were seen once. Those enrolled in Seattle joined during active infection and were followed longitudinally afterward. This clonotype was obtained from a man aged 50-59 years with COVID-19, enrolled during active disease. This chain connects TRBV3-1 (or the pseudogene TRBV3-2) to TRBJ2-7; no clear D. Source material: peripheral blood. In nucleotides, the CDR3 is TGTGCCAGCAGCCCCGGTTACTCCTACGAGCAGTACTTC. It translates to CASSPGYSYEQYF.